This T cell receptor beta chain stems from a study of blood T cell repertoires in COVID-19. Across the whole study: Samples of COVID-19 (acute and convalescent) were obtained from the United States, Italy and Spain. The cDNA or gDNA used as material had been derived from T cells, B-cell-depleted T cells, or PBMCs.

Germline V gene lookup returns CDR1 SGHNT and CDR2 YYREEE (reference sequence). The CDR3 is made up of 17 amino acids. V lost 0 bases to trimming and J lost 10 bases; unmatched junction nucleotides: 12. The authors' processing: From reference gene primer amplification, estimates of nucleated cell counts were derived. The method was immunoSEQ multiplex PCR; TCRdb's version includes in-frame clones alone and lacks a portion of them. V and J calls and clone size are those listed in that table; D and trimming were worked out from the DNA. The sample has roughly 67,000 clones; approximately 87% are singletons.

The source material was peripheral blood. The TCR comes from a man aged 50-59 years with active COVID-19. This sequence joins TRBV5-4 and TRBJ2-1; 11 positions agree with TRBD2. The CDR3 DNA follows: TGTGCCAGCAGCTTGGGCTCGGCTAGCGGGAGGTCTGGCGAGCAGTTCTTC. Protein product: CASSLGSASGRSGEQFF.